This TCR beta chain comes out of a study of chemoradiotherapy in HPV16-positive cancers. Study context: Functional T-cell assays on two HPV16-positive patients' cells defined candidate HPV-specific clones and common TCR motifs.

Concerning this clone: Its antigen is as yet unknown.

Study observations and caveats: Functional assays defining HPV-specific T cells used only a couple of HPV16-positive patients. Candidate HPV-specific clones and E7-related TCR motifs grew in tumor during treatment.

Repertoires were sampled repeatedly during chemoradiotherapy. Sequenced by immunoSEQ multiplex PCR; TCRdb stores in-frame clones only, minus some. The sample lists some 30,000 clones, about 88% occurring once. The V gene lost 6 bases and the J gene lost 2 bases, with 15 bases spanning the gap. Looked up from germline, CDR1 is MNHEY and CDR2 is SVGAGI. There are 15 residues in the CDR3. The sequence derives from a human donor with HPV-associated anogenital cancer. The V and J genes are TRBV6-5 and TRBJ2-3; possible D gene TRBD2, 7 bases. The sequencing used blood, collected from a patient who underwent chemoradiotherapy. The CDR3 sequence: CASSSSRGLTDTQYF. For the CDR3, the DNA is TGTGCCAGCAGCTCCTCGCGGGGGCTCACAGATACGCAGTATTTT.